The 5 T cell receptor beta chains below were found in one sample sequenced in a study of cytomegalovirus exposure and HLA in healthy donors. The PCR was carried out with 60 Vbeta primers and 13 Jbeta primers. Sequencing was performed with immunoSEQ multiplex PCR; in TCRdb, only in-frame clones are kept and a portion is missing. The table shows some 54,000 clones, with approximately 80% occurring only once. The sample taken for sequencing was PBMCs. The receptors shown here come from a male donor in good health and CMV-seronegative.

The V gene is TRBV6-4, the J gene TRBJ2-1, with 9 bases matching TRBD1. J lost 6 bases, V lost 5 bases, and 2 bases had no gene match. From germline, CDR1 is MRHNA and CDR2 SNTAGT. The CDR3 is made up of 13 amino acids. CDR3 sequence reads: CASSRDRANEQFF. CDR3 nucleotide sequence: TGTGCCAGCAGTCGGGACAGGGCCAATGAGCAGTTCTTC.

The CDR3 coding sequence is TGCGCCAGCAGCCCGAGTGGAGGGTCAGGAAACACCATATATTTT. Protein: CASSPSGGSGNTIYF. The gene calls are TRBV5-1 and TRBJ1-3; no clear D. The CDR3 is 15 amino acids. Trimming stripped 4 bases from V and 4 bases from J, with 15 bases between. Germline CDR1 is SGHRS and CDR2 is YFSETQ.

This chain links TRBV4-3 with TRBJ2-3; D ambiguous. The CDR3 has 16 amino acids. Germline CDR1 is LGHNA and CDR2 is YSLEER. The V gene lost 1 base and the J gene lost 1 base, with 12 bases spanning the gap. The CDR3 protein is CASSQATSERTDTQYF. CDR3 DNA: TGCGCCAGCAGCCAAGCTACGAGTGAACGCACAGATACGCAGTATTTT.

CDR3 protein: CASSGRTATGELFF. In nucleotides, the CDR3 is TGCGCCAGCAGCGGACGGACAGCGACCGGGGAGCTGTTTTTT. V usage is TRBV5-1 and J usage is TRBJ2-2; maybe TRBD1 (6 bases). CDR3 length: 14 amino acids. V was trimmed by 4 bases and J by 5 bases, leaving 12 bases between them. Germline CDR1 is SGHRS and CDR2 is YFSETQ. Based on the CDR3 plus reference TRBV5-1 and TRBJ2-2, the full variable domain is KAGVTQTPRYLIKTRGQQVTLSCSPISGHRSVSWYQQTPGQGLQFLFEYFSETQRNKGNFPGRFSGRQFSNSRSEMNVSTLELGDSALYLCASSGRTATGELFFGEGSRLTVL.

This clone was recorded once. The V and J genes are TRBV29-1 and TRBJ1-1, with TRBD1 identical over 9 bases. Germline-derived CDR1 and CDR2 are SQVTM and ANQGSEA. V shed 6 bases and J 5 bases; nucleotides not matched to a gene: 4. CDR3 length equals 12 residues. Here the CDR3 reads CSVGQGETEAFF. As DNA, the CDR3 is TGCAGCGTGGGACAGGGAGAAACTGAAGCTTTCTTT.